This T cell receptor (beta chain) emerged from a study of response to subunit inactivated influenza vaccine. General study results and limits: Each seasonal influenza vaccination recruits few new T cells, the authors suggested.

TCRdb called the RT-PCR reads again in MiXCR, with one record for every CDR3 protein. In the table there are 450,000 to 550,000 distinct CDR3 sequences, over 25% of which are singletons. CDR1 is SGHVS, CDR2 FNYEAQ, per germline. The junction had 6 bases not matched to a gene; V was cut back by 5 bases and J by 1 base. This CDR3 is built from 15 residues. To note about this clonotype: Its antigen is unknown.

This clonotype was obtained from a man aged 45-60 years who received an inactivated influenza vaccine. The rearrangement links TRBV7-6 to TRBJ2-3; 7 nucleotides align to TRBD2. The material was CD4+ T cells sorted from PBMCs, obtained around 5 days after vaccination. The CDR3 bases are TGTGCCAGCAGCGTATCTAGCGGCCGCACAGATACGCAGTATTTT. Amino acids: CASSVSSGRTDTQYF.